One and the same sample provided the 27 T cell receptor beta chains below, sequenced in a study of cytomegalovirus exposure and HLA in healthy donors. Use of 60 Vbeta and 13 Jbeta primers characterized the PCR. Data came from immunoSEQ multiplex PCR; TCRdb stores just in-frame clones and leaves some out. The sample records about 180,000 clones, more than 75% being singletons. The specimen sequenced was PBMCs. The receptors were gathered from a woman aged 25 to 39 in good health and CMV-seropositive.

This clone has a single count. One end of the junction does not line up with germline, which may come from a read error. The V call is TRBV5-1, the J call TRBJ2-4; the D gene is possibly TRBD2 (6 bases). Germline CDR1 reads SGHRS; CDR2 reads YFSETQ. CDR3 length equals 15 residues. The CDR3: CASSRVEGGENSQYF. The CDR3 coding sequence is TGCGCCAGCAGCCGGGTAGAGGGAGGCGAAAACAGTCAGTACTTC.

This rearrangement joins TRBV18 to TRBJ2-7, with a weak D call TRBD1 (5 bases). The CDR3 contains 14 residues. The germline V gene encodes CDR1 KGHSH and CDR2 LQKENI. V shed 1 base and J shed 7 bases, with 14 bases lying between them. CDR3 nucleotides: TGTGCCAGCTCACCACGGGTTCAGGGTTGGGAGCAGTACTTC. Its translation is CASSPRVQGWEQYF.

A few counts support this clone. The chain uses TRBV20-1 and TRBJ2-7, with a weak D call TRBD1 (6 bases). V was shortened by 4 bases and J by 3 bases, with 7 bases between the two germline ends. Looked up from germline, CDR1 is DFQATT and CDR2 is SNEGSKA (reference sequence). The CDR3 covers 11 residues. The CDR3 coding sequence is TGCAGTGCTATGGACAGCTACGAGCAGTACTTC. This translates into CSAMDSYEQYF.

V usage is TRBV5-1 and J usage is TRBJ2-5; TRBD2 aligns across 12 bases. Matching the DNA end better, TRBJ2-7 makes the J call doubtful. The V gene's germline CDR1 is SGHRS and CDR2 YFSETQ. The CDR3 extends over 15 amino acids. This chain's CDR3 is CASSLWTSGTYEQYF. CDR3 bases: TGCGCCAGCAGCTTGTGGACTAGCGGGACCTACGAGCAGTACTTC.

The rearrangement links TRBV30 to TRBJ1-2; D not certain. Trimming stripped 0 bases from V and 6 bases from J, with 14 bases between. This CDR3 spans 14 amino acids. The germline CDR1 and CDR2 sequences are GTSNPN and SVGIG (reference sequence). The CDR3 nucleotides are TGTGCCTGGAGTGTAACGACGGGAATCCATGGCTACACCTTC. Protein sequence: CAWSVTTGIHGYTF.

This chain links TRBV11-2 with TRBJ2-2; maybe TRBD2 (5 bases). V dropped 5 bases and J dropped 2 bases, with 15 bases sitting between them. The germline V gene encodes CDR1 SGHAT and CDR2 FQNNGV. The CDR3 has 16 amino acids. The CDR3 loop reads CASSQRVIENTGELFF. In DNA, the CDR3 is TGTGCCAGCAGCCAGAGGGTGATAGAAAACACCGGGGAGCTGTTTTTT.

This chain connects TRBV6-5 to TRBJ2-7; 9 bases agree with TRBD1. The CDR3 covers 15 residues. Losses at the gene ends were 7 bases for V and 0 bases for J; bases not matched to a gene: 7. Germline V gene data show CDR1 as MNHEY and CDR2 as SVGAGI. CDR3 loop: CASKPTGQGSYEQYF. The CDR3 DNA reads as TGTGCCAGCAAACCGACGGGACAGGGCTCCTACGAGCAGTACTTC.

The chain uses TRBV5-1 and TRBJ1-1; D gene ambiguous. The CDR3 spans 14 residues. V was trimmed by 0 bases and J by 6 bases, leaving 12 bases between them. CDR1 and CDR2 from the germline V gene are SGHRS and YFSETQ. The CDR3 is CASSLDGQTSEAFF. The CDR3 nucleotides read TGCGCCAGCAGCTTGGATGGTCAGACTTCTGAAGCTTTCTTT.

This chain connects TRBV6-1 to TRBJ1-4, with TRBD1 identical over 8 bases. V lost 6 bases, J lost 7 bases, and 7 bases stayed unmatched. The CDR3 is made up of 14 amino acids. The germline CDR1 and CDR2 sequences are MNHNS and SASEGT. CDR3 protein: CASSRQGFAEKLFF. DNA for the CDR3: TGTGCCAGCAGCAGACAGGGGTTTGCTGAAAAACTGTTTTTT.

A note on this clone: The identical CDR3 is also encoded by other nucleotide sequences in the sample. V usage is TRBV20-1 and J usage is TRBJ2-5; D is unclear. CDR1 is DFQATT and CDR2 is SNEGSKA in the germline V gene (reference sequence). Trimming pared 0 bases from V and 4 bases from J, leaving 3 bases between. The CDR3 is 11 amino acids. The CDR3 protein is CSARDRETQYF. The CDR3 DNA reads as TGCAGTGCTAGAGACCGAGAGACCCAGTACTTC.

The chain links TRBV27 to TRBJ1-1; D unclear. CDR1 and CDR2 (germline): MNHEY, SMNVEV (reference sequence). The CDR3 is made up of 13 amino acids. V was trimmed by 6 bases and J by 10 bases, leaving 18 bases between them. CDR3 bases: TGTGCCAGCAGGGACCCCTACTCACTAGGAGCTTTCTTT. Encoded protein: CASRDPYSLGAFF.

The genes are TRBV9 and TRBJ1-2, with D unresolved. CDR1 is SGDLS, CDR2 YYNGEE, per germline. V lost 4 bases and J 3 bases, leaving 16 bases between the germline ends. The CDR3 runs to 15 residues. The CDR3 bases are TGTGCCAGCAGCCCCTGGGAGGGAGGAGACTATGGCTACACCTTC. This gives the protein CASSPWEGGDYGYTF.

This chain joins TRBV5-1 and TRBJ1-2, with a tentative D call TRBD1 (6 bases). CDR1 and CDR2 from the germline V gene are SGHRS and YFSETQ. The CDR3 loop spans 14 amino acids. V was shortened by 3 bases and J by 6 bases, with 15 bases between the two germline ends. CDR3 nucleotides: TGCGCCAGCAGCTGGTTTGGGGCAGGGGATGGCTACACCTTC. Its translation: CASSWFGAGDGYTF.

The gene calls are TRBV15 and TRBJ2-1; the match to TRBD2 covers 7 bases. Germline lookup yields CDR1 LNHNV and CDR2 YYDKDF (reference sequence). V lost 3 bases and J lost 0; bases outside the gene matches: 2. The CDR3 loop spans 15 amino acids. The CDR3 protein is CATSRGGSSYNEQFF. Here the CDR3 DNA reads TGTGCCACCAGCAGGGGGGGGAGCTCCTACAATGAGCAGTTCTTC.

The CDR3 loop is CASSEPLAGIQETQYF. Here the CDR3 DNA reads TGCGCCAGCAGTGAGCCCCTAGCGGGGATCCAAGAGACCCAGTACTTC. The chain has TRBV10-2 and TRBJ2-5; 9 bases line up with TRBD2. The J segment lost 1 base and the V segment lost 2 bases, leaving 5 bases of the junction unmatched. Germline V CDR1 and CDR2: WSHSY, SAAADI. This CDR3 has 16 residues.

Regarding this clone: The identical CDR3 is also encoded by other nucleotide sequences in the sample. V and J are TRBV9 and TRBJ2-2, with a weak D call TRBD1 (5 bases). Germline CDR1 and CDR2: SGDLS and YYNGEE. V shed 0 bases and J shed 1 base, with 7 bases lying between them. There are 15 residues in the CDR3. In nucleotides, the CDR3 is TGTGCCAGCAGCGTAGGGGGCGGGAACACCGGGGAGCTGTTTTTT. Its protein is CASSVGGGNTGELFF. The full variable domain, rest sourced from reference TRBV9 and TRBJ2-2, is DSGVTQTPKHLITATGQRVTLRCSPRSGDLSVYWYQQSLDQGLQFLIQYYNGEERAKGNILERFSAQQFPDLHSELNLSSLELGDSALYFCASSVGGGNTGELFFGEGSRLTVL.

DNA of the CDR3: TGTGCCAGCAGTACCCCCGGGACAGGGGTCCACGAGCAGTACTTC. This sequence encodes CASSTPGTGVHEQYF. The chain uses TRBV9 and TRBJ2-7; 10 positions agree with TRBD1. The germline V gene encodes CDR1 SGDLS and CDR2 YYNGEE. V shed 5 bases and J 5 bases; nucleotides not matched to a gene: 10. The CDR3 is made up of 15 amino acids.

The genes are TRBV9 and TRBJ2-3; 8 positions agree with TRBD2. Germline V CDR1 and CDR2: SGDLS, YYNGEE. The ends lost 0 bases at V and 5 bases at J; junction bases unmatched: 8. The length of the CDR3 is 16 residues. The chain's CDR3 is CASSVDEAGVLDTQYF. The DNA for the CDR3 is TGTGCCAGCAGCGTAGATGAAGCGGGGGTCTTAGATACGCAGTATTTT.

DNA for the CDR3: TGTGCCAGCAGTTTGACTGGACAGGGGGTTGGATCCTACGAGCAGTACTTC. Amino acid sequence: CASSLTGQGVGSYEQYF. The chain uses TRBV28 and TRBJ2-7, with 10 positions matching TRBD1. Germline V gene lookup returns CDR1 MDHEN and CDR2 SYDVKM. This CDR3 has 17 residues. The junction had 9 bases not matched to a gene; V was cut back by 3 bases and J by 1 base. The full variable domain, rest sourced from reference TRBV28 and TRBJ2-7, is DVKVTQSSRYLVKRTGEKVFLECVQDMDHENMFWYRQDPGLGLRLIYFSYDVKMKEKGDIPEGYSVSREKKERFSLILESASTNQTSMYLCASSLTGQGVGSYEQYFGPGTRLTVT.

The rearrangement links TRBV10-1 to TRBJ2-1, with 9 bases aligning to TRBD1. Germline CDR1 and CDR2: WNHNN and SYGVQD (reference sequence). The CDR3 consists of 15 residues. Unmatched junction bases numbered 7, after V lost 6 bases and J lost 4 bases. The CDR3 nucleotides are TGCGCCAGCAGCGCACAGGGGGCGGCGTACAATGAGCAGTTCTTC. Protein: CASSAQGAAYNEQFF.

CDR3 DNA sequence: TGTGCCATCAGGCCCGGGACAGCTAACTATGGCTACACCTTC. Its protein product is CAIRPGTANYGYTF. The V and J genes are TRBV10-3 and TRBJ1-2; 7 bases align to TRBD1. Germline-derived CDR1 and CDR2 are ENHRY and SYGVKD. The J segment lost 0 bases and the V segment lost 6 bases, leaving 4 bases of the junction unmatched. The CDR3 consists of 14 residues.

The chain employs TRBV6-1 and TRBJ2-1; 8 nucleotides agree with TRBD1. V shed 10 bases, J shed 4 bases, and the junction held 6 bases outside the gene matches. The CDR3 totals 13 residues. Germline CDR1 and CDR2: MNHNS and SASEGT. For the CDR3, the DNA is TGTGCCACCGGACAGGGAAGATACAATGAGCAGTTCTTC. Its protein is CATGQGRYNEQFF.

This clone was seen just once. The rearrangement uses TRBV28 and TRBJ1-2; no definite D call. The CDR3 covers 14 residues. Deletions cut 7 bases from V and 4 bases from J, with 16 bases between. Germline assignment: CDR1 MDHEN and CDR2 SYDVKM. The CDR3: CASIPTGRSYGYTF. The CDR3 DNA sequence: TGTGCCAGCATCCCCACGGGGAGGAGCTATGGCTACACCTTC.

This chain uses TRBV10-3 with TRBJ2-3; the D gene is possibly TRBD2 (6 bases). The germline V and J ends were trimmed by 6 bases and 1 base, with 23 bases remaining between them. Germline CDR1 ENHRY, CDR2 SYGVKD. The CDR3 has 18 amino acids. The CDR3 nucleotides are TGTGCCATCAGCGTAGGTGGTGGAGGGGAATTTGGCACAGATACGCAGTATTTT. Encoded protein: CAISVGGGGEFGTDTQYF.

V and J are TRBV11-2 and TRBJ2-3, with TRBD2 matching over 9 bases. The V segment lost 1 base and the J segment 5 bases; nucleotides outside the gene matches: 16. This CDR3 comprises 19 residues. From germline, CDR1 is SGHAT and CDR2 FQNNGV. Here the CDR3 reads CASSLGRGFSGGRRDTQYF. The CDR3 nucleotides are TGTGCCAGCAGCTTAGGCCGGGGGTTTAGCGGGGGACGCCGAGATACGCAGTATTTT.

The sample holds one count of this clone. This sequence joins TRBV10-3 and TRBJ2-3, with 10 bases matching TRBD1. The CDR3 length is 14 residues. J gave up 7 bases and V 10 bases, and 11 bases lay outside the gene matches. From germline, CDR1 is ENHRY and CDR2 SYGVKD. Written as DNA, the CDR3 is TGTGCCACGGGCCCGGGACAGGGGAAATATACGCAGTATTTT. The encoded protein is CATGPGQGKYTQYF.

V gene TRBV7-9 combines with J gene TRBJ2-1, with 11 bases identical to TRBD2. In germline, CDR1 is SEHNR, CDR2 FQNEAQ (reference sequence). The J segment lost 2 bases and the V segment lost 5 bases, leaving 14 bases of the junction unmatched. The CDR3 has 19 residues. Written as DNA, the CDR3 is TGTGCCAGCAGCAACCCGGGTGGGCTAGCGGGGGGAACCTACAATGAGCAGTTCTTC. It codes for CASSNPGGLAGGTYNEQFF.